Below are 14 T cell receptor beta chains sequenced from a single sample in a study of T cell repertoires in cytomegalovirus infection (dated by TCRdb to about 2019). This sample was sequenced with an Illumina HiSeq 1500. TCRdb trimmed the raw reads at Q25, called clones with MiXCR and kept productive beta chains. Identical CDR3 protein sequences are pooled into one entry, listed with their most common genes and DNA. This sample gives over 250,000 distinct CDR3 sequences in total; 22% of them show up just once. The ten largest clones take up around 20% of the sample. These TCRs' antigens remain unknown. Taken with the paper, the label for treatment or condition translates to: in vitro stimulation with specific CMV peptide epitopes to enrich CMV-specific T cells. Here the sequenced sample was cultured PBMCs, taken from culture after CMV antigen stimulation. The origin of the receptors is a human donor in good health (CMV status not recorded). Some clones in this sample may be carry-over from other donors' samples.

This clonotype has ten or more counts. The V gene is TRBV7-9, the J gene TRBJ2-1; D possibly uses TRBD1 or TRBD2 (5 bases each). Germline V gives CDR1 SEHNR, CDR2 FQNEAQ (reference sequence). The CDR3 loop spans 17 amino acids. Deletions cut 5 bases from V and 4 bases from J, with 21 bases between. CDR3 region: CASSPNHGAMDYNEQFF. CDR3 bases: TGTGCCAGCAGCCCGAACCACGGGGCGATGGATTACAATGAGCAGTTCTTC.

This clonotype was recorded at least ten times. The V call is TRBV28, the J call TRBJ2-6; 10 bases map to TRBD1. Germline V gene lookup returns CDR1 MDHEN and CDR2 SYDVKM. V lost 5 bases and J lost 0; bases outside the gene matches: 4. This CDR3 is built from 17 residues. This CDR3 reads CASSDGQGVSGANVLTF. CDR3 in DNA: TGTGCCAGCAGTGATGGACAGGGGGTCTCTGGGGCCAACGTCCTGACTTTC. The complete variable domain, with remaining parts taken from reference TRBV28 and TRBJ2-6, reads DVKVTQSSRYLVKRTGEKVFLECVQDMDHENMFWYRQDPGLGLRLIYFSYDVKMKEKGDIPEGYSVSREKKERFSLILESASTNQTSMYLCASSDGQGVSGANVLTFGAGSRLTVL.

This clonotype was counted ten times or more. V gene TRBV7-6 combines with J gene TRBJ1-6; possibly TRBD1 for D (6 bases). Trimming removed 5 bases at V and 6 bases at J, with 11 bases between. CDR3 length: 14 amino acids. In germline, CDR1 is SGHVS, CDR2 FNYEAQ. The CDR3 DNA reads TGTGCCAGCAGCCGGGACATCCCTAATTCACCCCTCCACTTT. Protein sequence: CASSRDIPNSPLHF. Supplemented by reference TRBV7-6 and TRBJ1-6, the full variable domain reads GAGVSQSPRYKVTKRGQDVALRCDPISGHVSLYWYRQALGQGPEFLTYFNYEAQQDKSGLPNDRFSAERPEGSISTLTIQRTEQRDSAMYRCASSRDIPNSPLHFGNGTRLTVT.

A few counts support this clonotype. V gene TRBV5-4 combines with J gene TRBJ1-5; tentatively, D is TRBD1 (5 bases). The germline V gene encodes CDR1 SGHNT and CDR2 YYREEE (reference sequence). The CDR3 sequence is 14 residues long. V was pared by 5 bases and J by 5 bases, with 14 bases between. CDR3 bases: TGTGCCAGCAGTTCGGACCTCAGGGATCAGCCCCAGCATTTT. It yields the protein CASSSDLRDQPQHF.

The table lists this clonotype with many counts. The V and J genes are TRBV7-2 and TRBJ2-6, with 11 bases matching TRBD2. CDR1 is SGHTA, CDR2 FQGNSA, per germline. This CDR3 is built from 17 residues. The V and J ends lost 8 bases and 4 bases, in that order; junction bases with no gene match: 10. The CDR3, as DNA: TGTGCCAGCGGGGTAGCGGGAGGGTTCTCAGGGGCCAACGTCCTGACTTTC. Translation gives CASGVAGGFSGANVLTF.

The gene calls are TRBV5-1 and TRBJ2-3; 13 nucleotides align to TRBD2. Looked up from germline, CDR1 is SGHRS and CDR2 is YFSETQ. The CDR3 extends over 18 amino acids. V shed 0 bases and J 1 base; nucleotides not matched to a gene: 5. The chain's CDR3 is CASSLGLAGGFGTDTQYF. The CDR3 nucleotides are TGCGCCAGCAGCTTGGGACTAGCGGGAGGTTTCGGCACAGATACGCAGTATTTT.

The V gene is TRBV20-1, the J gene TRBJ2-1; 13 bases fit TRBD2. V dropped 5 bases and J dropped 3; count of bases not matched to a gene: 13. CDR3 size: 18 residues. Looked up from germline, CDR1 is DFQATT and CDR2 is SNEGSKA (reference sequence). As DNA, the CDR3 is TGCAGTGCTCCCTCTGGACTAGCGGGAGTGGATCTCTACAATGAGCAGTTCTTC. The encoded protein is CSAPSGLAGVDLYNEQFF.

This clonotype was observed at least ten times. The CDR3 nucleotides are TGTGCCAGCAGTTGGGGACTGGGGGGACTGGCCGGGGAGCTGTTTTTT. Amino acid sequence: CASSWGLGGLAGELFF. V gene TRBV12-3 or TRBV12-4 combines with J gene TRBJ2-2; D possibly corresponds to TRBD2 (6 bases). Trimming removed 4 bases at V and 6 bases at J, with 18 bases between. CDR3 length equals 16 residues.

This clonotype was counted ten times or more. V usage is TRBV27 and J usage is TRBJ2-7, with TRBD2 as a possible D gene (5 bases). The length of the CDR3 is 14 residues. Germline V gene data show CDR1 as MNHEY and CDR2 as SMNVEV (reference sequence). V was clipped by 3 bases and J by 3 bases, with 12 bases between them. CDR3 protein: CASSFSSGGYEQYF. CDR3 DNA: TGTGCCAGCAGTTTCTCTTCTGGAGGCTACGAGCAGTACTTC.

This clonotype was seen a handful of times. A read error may produce the germline difference seen at one junction end. The chain recombines TRBV7-7 with TRBJ1-4; D is perhaps TRBD1 (5 bases). Germline CDR1 reads SSHAT; CDR2 reads FNYEAQ (reference sequence). The CDR3 runs 14 residues. DNA of the CDR3: TGTGCTAGCAGCTCAGGGCAGCCTAATGAAAAACTGTTTTTT. As protein: CASSSGQPNEKLFF.

CDR3 nucleotides: TGTGCCAGCTCACCTAGCGGGAGTGCGACAGATACGCAGTATTTT. Its protein is CASSPSGSATDTQYF. J is TRBJ2-3 and V is TRBV18; 9 nucleotides align to TRBD2. V lost 3 bases to trimming and J lost 3 bases; unmatched junction nucleotides: 4. This CDR3 contains 15 residues. CDR1 and CDR2 from the germline V gene are KGHSH and LQKENI.

This clonotype was seen a few times. The chain has TRBV27 and TRBJ2-6, with TRBD1 identical over 9 bases. V dropped 5 bases and J dropped 1; count of bases not matched to a gene: 9. The CDR3 length is 18 residues. Germline V gene lookup returns CDR1 MNHEY and CDR2 SMNVEV (reference sequence). CDR3 in amino acids: CASSPSGTGLSGANVLTF. Written as DNA, the CDR3 is TGTGCCAGCAGTCCATCCGGGACAGGGTTGTCTGGGGCCAACGTCCTGACTTTC.

The V gene is TRBV11-2, the J gene TRBJ2-7; 15 bases fit TRBD2. Germline CDR1 is SGHAT and CDR2 is FQNNGV. V shed 0 bases, J shed 2 bases, and the junction held 5 bases outside the gene matches. This CDR3 contains 18 residues. The CDR3 loop reads CASSLDVGLAGGPYEQYF. CDR3 coding DNA: TGTGCCAGCAGCTTAGATGTGGGACTAGCGGGAGGACCCTACGAGCAGTACTTC.

This clonotype has only a few counts. The DNA of the CDR3 is TGTGCCAGCAGCTTAGCGGGGGGGGACCGTGAAAAACTGTTTTTT. This codes for CASSLAGGDREKLFF. The chain has TRBV7-2 and TRBJ1-4, with TRBD1 as a possible D gene (5 bases). Germline lookup yields CDR1 SGHTA and CDR2 FQGNSA. CDR3 size: 15 residues. V was shortened by 0 bases and J by 7 bases, with 12 bases between the two germline ends.